This paragraph covers one T cell receptor (beta chain) sequence. This CDR3 contains 17 residues. Trimming cost V 5 bases and J 7 bases; bases outside gene matches: 12. CDR1 and CDR2 (germline): LGHDT, YNNKEL (reference sequence). As to time point: newly diagnosed GD, antithyroid drugs for less than 3 months. With RNA extracted from PBMCs as input, the TCR library was made. The sample comes from a study of regulatory T cells in long-lasting Graves disease. As for the study in general: The antithyroid drugs taken by newly diagnosed Graves' patients had been used for under 3 months.

CDR3-region Arm-PCR and iRepertoire HTBI primers produced the TCR beta libraries. TCRdb independently ran MiXCR on the multiplex PCR reads; one entry per CDR3 protein. This sample yields 400,000 to 500,000 distinct CDR3 sequences, of which approximately 15% are seen a single time; roughly 7.7% belongs to the top ten. This same sample was also part of a study on T cells in Graves' hyperthyroidism and ophthalmopathy.

This sequence joins TRBV3-1 and TRBJ1-3, with TRBD1 identical over 12 bases. The specimen comprised peripheral blood mononuclear cells (PBMCs), sampled at new diagnosis, from a patient treated with antithyroid drugs. The TCR originated in a middle-aged woman with Graves disease. The CDR3 bases are TGTGCCAGCAGCTCCCGGGACAGGGGGCGAGTAGGCAACACCATATATTTT. Protein product: CASSSRDRGRVGNTIYF.